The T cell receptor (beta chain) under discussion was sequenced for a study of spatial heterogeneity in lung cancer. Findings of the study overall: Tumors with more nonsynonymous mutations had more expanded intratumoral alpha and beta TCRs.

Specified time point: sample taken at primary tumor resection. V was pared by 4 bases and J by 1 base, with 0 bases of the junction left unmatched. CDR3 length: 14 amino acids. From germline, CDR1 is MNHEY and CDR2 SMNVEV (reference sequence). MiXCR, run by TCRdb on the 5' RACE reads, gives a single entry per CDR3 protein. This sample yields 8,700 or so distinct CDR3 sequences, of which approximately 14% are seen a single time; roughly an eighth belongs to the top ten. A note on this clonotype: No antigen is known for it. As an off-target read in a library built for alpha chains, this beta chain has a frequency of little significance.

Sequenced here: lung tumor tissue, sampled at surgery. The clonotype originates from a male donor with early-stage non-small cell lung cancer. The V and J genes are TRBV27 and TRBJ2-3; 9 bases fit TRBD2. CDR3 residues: CASSWTSGTDTQYF. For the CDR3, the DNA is TGTGCCAGCAGTTGGACTAGCGGCACAGATACGCAGTATTTT.